This T cell receptor (beta chain) is from a study of shared clonotypes between healthy human individuals. There are 16 residues in the CDR3. Trimming left V 2 bases short and J 1 base short, with 12 bases between. Germline V gene sequence: CDR1 MDHEN, CDR2 SYDVKM. CD8 cells regarded as naive lacked CD45RO, were positively chosen for CCR7, and omitted terminally differentiated effector memory CD45RA+ cells. There were no recent acute infections or vaccinations among the donors, who were healthy HIV-negative adults. The run depth of the assay was deep. Sequenced by immunoSEQ multiplex PCR; TCRdb stores in-frame clones only, minus some. The table lists about 700,000 clones, about 91% of them singletons, with about 24% in the top ten.

The genes are TRBV28 and TRBJ1-5; D may be TRBD1 (6 bases). Material: naive CD8+ T cells sorted from blood. The TCR originated in a man aged 25-40 years in good health. CDR3 DNA: TGTGCCAGCAGTTTACAGGGGCGCCGAAGCAATCAGCCCCAGCATTTT. Its translation: CASSLQGRRSNQPQHF.